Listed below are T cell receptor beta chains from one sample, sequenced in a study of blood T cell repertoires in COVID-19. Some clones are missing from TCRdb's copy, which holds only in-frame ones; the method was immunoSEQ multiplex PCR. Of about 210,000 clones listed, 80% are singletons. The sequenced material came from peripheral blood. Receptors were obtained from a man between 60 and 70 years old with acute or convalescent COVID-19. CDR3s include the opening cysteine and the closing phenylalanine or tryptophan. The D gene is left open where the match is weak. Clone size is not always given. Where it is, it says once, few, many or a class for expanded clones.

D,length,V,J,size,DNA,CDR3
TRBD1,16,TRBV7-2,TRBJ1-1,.,TGTGCCAGCAGCTTGGAAAGGACAGGGAAATTCACTGAAGCTTTCTTT,CASSLERTGKFTEAFF
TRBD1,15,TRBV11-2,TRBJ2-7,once,TGTGCCAGCAGCTTGGGACAGGGGAGCTCCTACGAGCAGTACTTC,CASSLGQGSSYEQYF
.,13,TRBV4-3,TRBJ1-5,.,TGCGCCAGCAGCCAAGACGGGGGTTGGCCCCAGCATTTT,CASSQDGGWPQHF
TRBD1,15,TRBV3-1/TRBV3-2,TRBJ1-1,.,TGTGCCAGCAGCCTCACCGGGACCAGGGGGACTGAAGCTTTCTTT,CASSLTGTRGTEAFF
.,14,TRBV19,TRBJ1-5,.,TGTGCCAGTAGTCGTGGGGAGAGCAATCAGCCCCAGCATTTT,CASSRGESNQPQHF
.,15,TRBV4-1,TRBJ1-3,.,TGCGCCAGCAGCCAAGATAGTGGCTCTGGAAACACCATATATTTT,CASSQDSGSGNTIYF
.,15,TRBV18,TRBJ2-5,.,TGTGCCAGCTCACCGGCTCAGGGCGTTCGGGAGACCCAGTACTTC,CASSPAQGVRETQYF
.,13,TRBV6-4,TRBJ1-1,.,TGTGCCAGCAGGGCCGGGGAGTACACTGAAGCTTTCTTT,CASRAGEYTEAFF
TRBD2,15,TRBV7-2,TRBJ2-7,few,TGTGCCAGCAGCCCCCGGCCGGGACTAGCTGACGAGCAGTACTTC,CASSPRPGLADEQYF
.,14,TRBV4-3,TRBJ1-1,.,TGCGCCAGCAGCCAAGAGGGGAGTAACACTGAAGCTTTCTTT,CASSQEGSNTEAFF
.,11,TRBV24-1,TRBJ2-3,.,TGTGCCACCAGTGACAGGGGAACGCAGTATTTT,CATSDRGTQYF
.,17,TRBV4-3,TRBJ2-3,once,TGCGCCAGCAGCCTTAAAACCCGTGGCTCTAGCACAGATACGCAGTATTTT,CASSLKTRGSSTDTQYF
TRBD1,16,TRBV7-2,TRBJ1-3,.,TGTGCCAGCAGCTTAGTTGGGACAGGCTCTGGAAACACCATATATTTT,CASSLVGTGSGNTIYF
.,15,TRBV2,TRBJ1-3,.,TGTGCCAGCAGTGAAGGAGCGCGCTCTGGAAACACCATATATTTT,CASSEGARSGNTIYF
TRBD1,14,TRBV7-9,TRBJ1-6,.,TGTGCCAGTTCACCTCAGGGGGCTAATTCACCCCTCCACTTT,CASSPQGANSPLHF
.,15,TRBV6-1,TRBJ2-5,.,TGTGCCAGCAGTGAAGCGTTACATATACAAGAGACCCAGTACTTC,CASSEALHIQETQYF
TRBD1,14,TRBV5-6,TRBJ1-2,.,TGTGCCAGCAACAGGGACAGTTTATTCTATGGCTACACCTTC,CASNRDSLFYGYTF
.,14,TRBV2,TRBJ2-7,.,TGTGCCAGCAGTGAAGTGGCAGGGGTCCACGAGCAGTACTTC,CASSEVAGVHEQYF
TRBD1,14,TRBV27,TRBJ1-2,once,TGTGCCAGCAGTTTTGGGACAGGGGCGGCTGGCTACACCTTC,CASSFGTGAAGYTF
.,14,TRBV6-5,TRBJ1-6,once,TGTGCCAGCTTCGCGGGTGGCCACAATTCACCCCTCCACTTT,CASFAGGHNSPLHF
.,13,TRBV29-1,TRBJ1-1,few,TGCAGCGTTGAGCCAGGGCTGAACACTGAAGCTTTCTTT,CSVEPGLNTEAFF
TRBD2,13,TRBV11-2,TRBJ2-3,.,TGTGCCAGCAGCTCCGCAGCGGGAGCAACGCAGTATTTT,CASSSAAGATQYF
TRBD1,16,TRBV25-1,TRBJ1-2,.,TGTGCCAGCAGTGAGCGGGGGGACAGATTTAACTATGGCTACACCTTC,CASSERGDRFNYGYTF
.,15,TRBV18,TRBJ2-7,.,TGTGCCAGCTCACCGACGGGGAAGAGCTCCTACGAGCAGTACTTC,CASSPTGKSSYEQYF
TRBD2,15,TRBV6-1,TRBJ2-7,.,TGTGCCAGCAGTGAATCTAGCGGGGGTTCCTACGAGCAGTACTTC,CASSESSGGSYEQYF
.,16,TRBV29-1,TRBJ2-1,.,TGCAGCGTTAAAGGGGCCACCTCCAGCTCCTACAATGAGCAGTTCTTC,CSVKGATSSSYNEQFF
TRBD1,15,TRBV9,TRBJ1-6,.,TGTGCCAGCAGCAACACAGGGGGACCCAATTCACCCCTCCACTTT,CASSNTGGPNSPLHF
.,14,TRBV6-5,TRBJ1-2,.,TGTGCCAGCAGTTACTCGATGGCGGTGCGTGGCTACACCTTC,CASSYSMAVRGYTF
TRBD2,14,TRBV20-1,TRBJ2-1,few,TGCAGTGCTAGTCTGACTAGCGGGCTAGAGGGGCAGTTCTTC,CSASLTSGLEGQFF
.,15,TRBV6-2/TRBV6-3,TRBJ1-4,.,TGTGCCAGCAGTTTACAGGGAACAACTAATGAAAAACTGTTTTTT,CASSLQGTTNEKLFF
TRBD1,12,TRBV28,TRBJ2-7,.,TGTGCCAGCACACAGGGGACAGGGGTTCAGTACTTC,CASTQGTGVQYF
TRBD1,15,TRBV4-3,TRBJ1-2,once,TGCGCCAGCAGCCAAGATTTGGCAGGGGGGCGGGGCTACACCTTC,CASSQDLAGGRGYTF
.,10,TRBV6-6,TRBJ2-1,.,TGTGCCAGCGGGAGCAATGAGCAGTTCTTC,CASGSNEQFF
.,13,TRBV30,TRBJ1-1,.,TGTGCCTGTCCCGGACAAATGAACACTGAAGCTTTCTTT,CACPGQMNTEAFF
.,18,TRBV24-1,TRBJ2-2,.,TGTGCCACCAGTGATTTCGGAGGGTCAGTTTTGAACACCGGGGAGCTGTTTTTT,CATSDFGGSVLNTGELFF
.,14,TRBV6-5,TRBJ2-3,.,TGTGCCAGCATTGGTAGACGGCCAGGAGATACGCAGTATTTT,CASIGRRPGDTQYF
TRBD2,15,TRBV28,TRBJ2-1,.,TGTGCCAGCGCTAGCGGGAGTGATTCCTACAATGAGCAGTTCTTC,CASASGSDSYNEQFF
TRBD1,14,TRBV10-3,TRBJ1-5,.,TGTGCCATCACTGGCGGGACAGGGTATCAGCCCCAGCATTTT,CAITGGTGYQPQHF
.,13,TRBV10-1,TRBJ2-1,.,TGCGCCAGCAGTGAGGGACAGTACAATGAGCAGTTCTTC,CASSEGQYNEQFF